One TCR beta chain is described in this entry. Its antigen remains unidentified. Clones were read by immunoSEQ multiplex PCR, and TCRdb kept only the in-frame ones, dropping some. The table shows under 90,000 clones, with about four fifths occurring only once. This entry is derived from a study of T cell responses to AZD1222 COVID-19 vaccine. General observations from the study: Vaccine-associated CD4 TCRs spanned spike, dominant at 160-218 and 743-854.

J lost 6 bases, V lost 3 bases, and 2 bases had no gene match. Germline assignment: CDR1 KGHSH and CDR2 LQKENI. This CDR3 comprises 14 residues. This clonotype was sampled from an adult who received the AZD1222 COVID-19 vaccine. The chain couples TRBV18 to TRBJ2-7, with TRBD2 matching 13 bases. The specimen comprised peripheral blood, sampled 28 days after the second AZD1222 dose. CDR3 sequence reads: CASSPGLAGVEQYF. The CDR3 DNA follows: TGTGCCAGCTCACCCGGACTAGCGGGAGTCGAGCAGTACTTC.